The rows below give T cell receptor beta chains drawn from one sample of a study of T cell responses to AZD1222 COVID-19 vaccine. Data came from immunoSEQ multiplex PCR; TCRdb stores just in-frame clones and leaves some out. The sample contains some 120,000 clones, 90% to 95% of which appear only once. This material consisted of peripheral blood, taken on day 0 of AZD1222 vaccination. These receptors were taken from an adult in good health. CDR3s include the opening cysteine and the closing phenylalanine or tryptophan. The D gene is left open where the match is weak.

>13|TRBJ1-5|.|TRBV27
TGTGCCAGCATGTCAGGTGTCGATCAGCCCCAGCATTTT
CASMSGVDQPQHF
>13|TRBJ1-1|TRBD1|TRBV6-4
TGTGCCAGCAGGGGACAGGGTGGAACTGAAGCTTTCTTT
CASRGQGGTEAFF
>17|TRBJ1-1|.|TRBV7-9
TGTGCCAGCAGCTCCCCCGAAGCTGACAGGAGTTACACTGAAGCTTTCTTT
CASSSPEADRSYTEAFF
>17|TRBJ2-5|TRBD2|TRBV7-9
TGTGCCAGCAGCGACCGACTAGCGGGCTCCTTTCAAGAGACCCAGTACTTC
CASSDRLAGSFQETQYF
>15|TRBJ2-6|.|TRBV11-3
TGTGCCAGCAGCTTGGGCGGGGACGGGGCCAACGTCCTGACTTTC
CASSLGGDGANVLTF
>12|TRBJ1-5|.|TRBV28
TGTGCCAGCAGCCAAGGTAATCAGCCCCAGCATTTT
CASSQGNQPQHF
>15|TRBJ2-5|.|TRBV3-1/TRBV3-2
TGTGCCAGCAGCCCACGACCGGGACGGCCGGAGACCCAGTACTTC
CASSPRPGRPETQYF
>16|TRBJ2-7|.|TRBV29-1
TGCAGCGTTGAAGGAGGGTCAAGGCTGAGCTCCTACGAGCAGTACTTC
CSVEGGSRLSSYEQYF
>14|TRBJ1-4|.|TRBV2
TGTGCCAGCAGTGAAGAGACCTGGGGGGAAAAACTGTTTTTT
CASSEETWGEKLFF
>11|TRBJ2-3|.|TRBV6-5
TGTGCCAGCGGACGCAGCGATACGCAGTATTTT
CASGRSDTQYF
>15|TRBJ1-2|TRBD1|TRBV9
TGTGCCAGCAGCCCCCGGACAGGGAACAACTATGGCTACACCTTC
CASSPRTGNNYGYTF
>16|TRBJ2-1|.|TRBV28
TGTGCCAGCAACATCGCCTTTGGTCAGGCCTACAATGAGCAGTTCTTC
CASNIAFGQAYNEQFF
>17|TRBJ1-1|.|TRBV4-2
TGTGCCAGCAGCCAAGGTTTTGTGGCAGGGGTTGGCACTGAAGCTTTCTTT
CASSQGFVAGVGTEAFF
>14|TRBJ1-1|TRBD1|TRBV28
TGTGCCAGCAGCCCGGACAGGGCTGGTACTGAAGCTTTCTTT
CASSPDRAGTEAFF
>14|TRBJ2-5|TRBD2|TRBV2
TGTGCCAGCAGTGAAGTGTGGCGGGAGACTTCCCCGCACTTC
CASSEVWRETSPHF
>13|TRBJ1-1|.|TRBV12-3/TRBV12-4
TGTGCCAGCAGTTTAGGGGGGGCGCTAGACGCTTTCTTT
CASSLGGALDAFF
>18|TRBJ2-6|TRBD2|TRBV7-2
TGTGCCAGCAGCTTAGGACTAGCGGGAGTGAGAGGGGCCAACGTCCTGACTTTC
CASSLGLAGVRGANVLTF
>14|TRBJ2-6|.|TRBV30
TGTGCCTGGCACCCGGGGGCTGGGGCCAACGTCCTGACTTTC
CAWHPGAGANVLTF
>12|TRBJ1-1|.|TRBV20-1
TGCAGTGCTAGTTTCGGGTTGGCTGAAGCTTTCTTT
CSASFGLAEAFF
>14|TRBJ2-2|TRBD1|TRBV15
TGTACCACCAGCAGACAGGGGAACACCGGGGAGCTGTTTTTT
CTTSRQGNTGELFF
>17|TRBJ2-6|TRBD2|TRBV4-3
TGCGCCAGCAGCCGAGCGGGGCCCAGCTCTGGGGCCAACGTCCTGACTTTC
CASSRAGPSSGANVLTF
>15|TRBJ2-1|TRBD2|TRBV7-2
TGTGCCAGCAGCTTAGGCGGGAGTCTAGGCAATGAGCAGTTCTTC
CASSLGGSLGNEQFF
>15|TRBJ2-7|.|TRBV4-1
TGCGCCAGCAGCCAAGTGTTAGGTGGCGCCTACGAGCAGTACTTC
CASSQVLGGAYEQYF
>15|TRBJ2-2|.|TRBV9
TGTGCCAGCAGCGTAGGGGTTAGCAGCTCCGGGGAGCTGTTTTTT
CASSVGVSSSGELFF
>13|TRBJ1-6|.|TRBV10-3
TGTGCCATCAGTGAGCCGAAGGGTTCACCCCTCCACTTT
CAISEPKGSPLHF
>14|TRBJ1-2|.|TRBV28
TGTGCCAGCAGTCCCTCGACAGAAACCTATGGCTACACCTTC
CASSPSTETYGYTF
>14|TRBJ1-5|TRBD1|TRBV5-1
TGCGCCAGCAGCCCAGGACAGGAAAATCAGCCCCAGCATTTT
CASSPGQENQPQHF
>13|TRBJ1-5|TRBD1|TRBV7-9
TGTGCCAGCAGCTTGGGAGGACAGGGTCCCCAGCATTTT
CASSLGGQGPQHF
>12|TRBJ1-4|.|TRBV6-5
TGTGCCAGCAGCTCCCCAGATGAAAAACTGTTTTTT
CASSSPDEKLFF
>14|TRBJ1-2|.|TRBV28
TGTGCCAGCAGTTTCCCCTCCCCCGGCTATGGCTACACCTTC
CASSFPSPGYGYTF
>15|TRBJ2-7|TRBD2|TRBV28
TGTGCCAGCAGTTCCGGGACTAGCGGGAGCTACGAGCAGTACTTC
CASSSGTSGSYEQYF
>14|TRBJ1-2|.|TRBV7-9
TGTGCCAGCAGCCCTCGGGGCGCGGGCTATGGCTACACCTTC
CASSPRGAGYGYTF
>15|TRBJ1-5|.|TRBV19
TGTGCCAGTAGTAGGTTGGGGGAAAGCAATCAGCCCCAGCATTTT
CASSRLGESNQPQHF
>14|TRBJ1-6|.|TRBV11-1
TGTGCCAGCAGCTTAGGGACCCGTAATTCACCCCTCCACTTT
CASSLGTRNSPLHF
>16|TRBJ2-5|.|TRBV11-2
TGTGCCAGCAGCTTAGGTCGGACTCGACTCCAAGAGACCCAGTACTTC
CASSLGRTRLQETQYF
>15|TRBJ1-5|.|TRBV2
TGTGCCAGCAGGGTTGATAGGACAGAAAATCAGCCCCAGCATTTT
CASRVDRTENQPQHF